This is a list of T cell receptor beta chains from one sample in a study of radiotherapy plus CTLA-4 blockade in lung cancer. TCRdb's copy holds only in-frame clones and misses some; the assay was immunoSEQ multiplex PCR. Of tens of thousands of clones in the sample, about 72% were seen once. The material was peripheral blood, obtained from a patient treated with radiotherapy plus ipilimumab. Every receptor here comes from a human donor with non-small cell lung cancer who had a complete response to radiotherapy plus ipilimumab. CDR3s include the opening cysteine and the closing phenylalanine or tryptophan. A D gene is named only where the DNA matches it firmly. Clone size is not always given. Where it is, it says once, few, many or a class for expanded clones.

clone_size d_call j_call v_call cdr3_aa cdr3_nt
- - TRBJ1-2 TRBV5-4 CASSLDRAYGYTF TGTGCCAGCAGCTTGGACAGGGCCTACGGCTACACCTTC
- - TRBJ1-2 TRBV7-9 CASSPRDMYGYTF TGTGCCAGCAGCCCCCGGGACATGTATGGCTACACCTTC
- TRBD1 TRBJ2-1 TRBV5-5 CASSSRDSYNEQFF TGTGCCAGCAGCTCCCGGGACAGTTACAATGAGCAGTTCTTC
few - TRBJ1-4 TRBV14 CASRGYGGKLFF TGTGCCAGCAGGGGCTATGGTGGAAAACTGTTTTTT
- TRBD1 TRBJ2-6 TRBV7-9 CASSRGTGGSGANVLTF TGTGCCAGCTCTCGGGGGACAGGGGGATCAGGGGCCAACGTCCTGACTTTC
- TRBD1 TRBJ2-4 TRBV12-5 CASGSGQGGVDIQYF TGTGCTAGTGGTTCGGGACAGGGGGGAGTCGACATTCAGTACTTC
- TRBD1 TRBJ2-1 TRBV5-8 CASSHTGEPYNEQFF TGTGCCAGCAGCCACACAGGGGAACCCTACAATGAGCAGTTCTTC
- - TRBJ1-1 TRBV6-5 CASRPGGWTEAFF TGTGCCAGCAGACCCGGGGGTTGGACTGAAGCTTTCTTT
few - TRBJ1-4 TRBV6-1 CASSDQGEEKLFF TGTGCCAGCAGTGATCAGGGAGAGGAAAAACTGTTTTTT
- TRBD2 TRBJ2-2 TRBV7-2 CASSLVASGVGGELFF TGTGCCAGCAGCTTAGTGGCTAGCGGGGTGGGCGGGGAGCTGTTTTTT
- - TRBJ2-6 TRBV10-1 CASAAGTGANVLTF TGCGCCTCAGCGGCCGGGACTGGGGCCAACGTCCTGACTTTC
- - TRBJ1-2 TRBV23-1 CASSQSGPQAF TGCGCCAGCAGTCAATCGGGTCCTCAGGCCTTC
- - TRBJ1-1 TRBV18 CASSSKGTEAFF TGTGCCAGCTCATCCAAAGGCACTGAAGCTTTCTTT
- TRBD2 TRBJ2-3 TRBV18 CATSAGDTDTQYF TGTGCTACTTCGGCGGGGGACACAGATACGCAGTATTTT
once - TRBJ1-3 TRBV5-1 CASSVASGSSGNTIYF TGCGCCAGCAGCGTTGCGTCAGGCAGCTCTGGAAACACCATATATTTT
few TRBD1 TRBJ2-1 TRBV7-7 CASSPGDRAYNEQFF TGTGCTAGCAGCCCCGGGGACAGGGCCTACAATGAGCAGTTCTTC
- - TRBJ1-6 TRBV28 CASGNSPLHF TGTGCCAGCGGTAATTCACCCCTCCACTTT
once TRBD2 TRBJ2-3 TRBV7-9 CASSLNALAGTRTDTQYF TGTGCCAGCAGCTTAAACGCGCTAGCGGGGACCCGCACAGATACGCAGTATTTT
- TRBD1 TRBJ1-2 TRBV9 CASSADREHYGYTF TGTGCCAGCAGCGCGGACAGGGAGCACTATGGCTACACCTTC
- - TRBJ2-7 TRBV28 CVVTGNYEQYF TGTGTCGTAACAGGGAACTACGAGCAGTACTTC
- TRBD1 TRBJ1-2 TRBV7-2 CASSLNRGANYGYTF TGTGCCAGCAGCTTGAACAGGGGAGCTAACTATGGCTACACCTTC
few - TRBJ2-7 TRBV7-2 CASSSGPQVEEQYF TGTGCCAGCAGCTCCGGCCCCCAGGTGGAGGAGCAGTACTTC
- TRBD2 TRBJ2-1 TRBV6-1 CASTEGVAGANEQFF TGTGCCAGCACTGAGGGGGTAGCGGGGGCCAATGAGCAGTTCTTC
- TRBD1 TRBJ1-2 TRBV10-3 CAIPGQGLYGYTF TGTGCCATACCGGGACAGGGCTTATATGGCTACACCTTC
- - TRBJ1-1 TRBV10-1 CASSDSTAQSTEAFF TGCGCCAGCAGTGATTCGACAGCGCAGAGCACTGAAGCTTTCTTT
- - TRBJ1-4 TRBV15 CATSLQTVEHEKLFF TGTGCCACCAGCCTCCAGACGGTAGAGCATGAAAAACTGTTTTTT
- - TRBJ1-1 TRBV5-1 CASSSELHLMNTEAFF TGCGCCAGCAGCTCCGAGTTACACCTCATGAACACTGAAGCTTTCTTT
- TRBD1 TRBJ2-1 TRBV27 CASSAAALQGNEQFF TGTGCCAGCAGTGCCGCCGCGTTACAGGGGAATGAGCAGTTCTTC
- - TRBJ1-2 TRBV11-2 CASSLEWRSYTF TGTGCCAGCAGCTTAGAGTGGCGAAGCTACACCTTC
- - TRBJ1-5 TRBV7-2 CASSSGRNQPQHF TGTGCCAGCAGCTCAGGGCGCAATCAGCCCCAGCATTTT
- - TRBJ1-1 TRBV18 CASSRGDLGIAFF TGTGCCAGCTCACGAGGGGACCTGGGAATAGCTTTCTTT
- TRBD1 TRBJ1-2 TRBV5-1 CASSLETGGVYGYTF TGCGCCAGCAGCTTGGAGACAGGGGGGGTCTATGGCTACACCTTC
- - TRBJ2-3 TRBV7-2 CASSFISSTDTQYF TGTGCCAGCAGCTTCATCTCTAGCACAGATACGCAGTATTTT
- - TRBJ2-1 TRBV7-4 CASSLPFSPDSYNEQFF TGTGCCAGCAGCTTACCCTTTTCCCCAGACTCCTACAATGAGCAGTTCTTC
- - TRBJ1-1 TRBV5-6 CASSLDFGSGARTEAFF TGTGCCAGCAGCTTGGACTTTGGATCAGGGGCGAGGACTGAAGCTTTCTTT
- - TRBJ1-1 TRBV6-5 CASSETALFEAFF TGTGCCAGCAGTGAGACAGCCTTGTTTGAAGCTTTCTTT
- - TRBJ1-2 TRBV5-1 CASSLGQFGYTF TGCGCCAGCAGCTTGGGACAGTTTGGCTACACCTTC
- - TRBJ1-1 TRBV10-3 CAISEGNTEAFF TGTGCCATCAGTGAGGGAAACACTGAAGCTTTCTTT
few - TRBJ2-5 TRBV18 CASSPRIGAGETQYF TGTGCCAGCTCTCCAAGGATTGGGGCAGGAGAGACCCAGTACTTC
- TRBD1 TRBJ2-7 TRBV5-4 CASSLGGTGGYEQYF TGTGCCAGCAGCTTGGGGGGGACAGGGGGCTACGAGCAGTACTTC
- - TRBJ1-4 TRBV9 CASSVGQTEKLFF TGTGCCAGCAGCGTTGGACAGACTGAAAAACTGTTTTTT
- - TRBJ1-4 TRBV6-4 CASIPAWAGVNEKLFF TGTGCCAGCATCCCTGCTTGGGCAGGGGTTAATGAAAAACTGTTTTTT
- TRBD1 TRBJ2-5 TRBV7-6 CASSPPRTGWAQETQYF TGTGCCAGCAGCCCCCCGCGGACAGGGTGGGCTCAAGAGACCCAGTACTTC